This entry lists 28 T cell receptor beta chains sequenced from one sample in a study of cytomegalovirus exposure and HLA in healthy donors. PCR amplification relied on 60 Vbeta primers (plus 13 Jbeta primers). The assay was immunoSEQ multiplex PCR, and TCRdb's table has in-frame clones only and misses some. The repertoire holds approximately 100,000 clones, with about three quarters as singletons. The sequencing input was PBMCs. The origin of the receptors is a man in his forties in good health and CMV-seronegative.

The chain is built from TRBV19 and TRBJ2-3, with 9 bases lining up with TRBD2. Germline lookup yields CDR1 LNHDA and CDR2 SQIVND (reference sequence). There are 16 residues in the CDR3. With V trimmed by 3 bases and J by 2 bases, 6 bases remained unmatched. CDR3 protein: CASSIGLATFTDTQYF. DNA of the CDR3: TGTGCCAGTAGTATTGGACTAGCGACTTTCACAGATACGCAGTATTTT.

The chain carries TRBV4-1 and TRBJ2-5, with 7 bases lining up with TRBD2. This CDR3 has 17 residues. CDR1 MGHRA and CDR2 YSYEKL come from the germline V gene. The V and J ends lost 4 bases and 1 base, in that order; junction bases with no gene match: 12. In DNA form, the CDR3 reads TGCGCCAGCAGCCTCAACACTCGCCCGGGAGGCCAAGAGACCCAGTACTTC. It codes for CASSLNTRPGGQETQYF.

This clone was detected only once. The chain has TRBV7-9 and TRBJ1-1, with TRBD1 identical over 8 bases. The CDR3 runs to 15 residues. Germline V gene data show CDR1 as SEHNR and CDR2 as FQNEAQ (reference sequence). V was pared by 5 bases and J by 6 bases, with 11 bases of the junction left unmatched. Here the CDR3 DNA reads TGTGCCAGCAGCCCCCGGACAGGGCCCCAACCTGAAGCTTTCTTT. Residues: CASSPRTGPQPEAFF.

The rearrangement uses TRBV11-2 and TRBJ1-1; tentative D call: TRBD1 (5 bases). V was pared by 0 bases and J by 4 bases, with 15 bases between. Germline-derived CDR1 and CDR2 are SGHAT and FQNNGV. The CDR3 loop spans 16 amino acids. The CDR3 spells CASSLDGREIATEAFF. For the CDR3, the DNA is TGTGCCAGCAGCTTAGATGGCAGGGAAATAGCCACTGAAGCTTTCTTT.

This clone was counted between two and nine times. The CDR3 protein is CASSPPGLADNEQFF. CDR3 coding DNA: TGTGCCAGCAGCCCACCGGGACTAGCAGACAATGAGCAGTTCTTC. V gene TRBV7-2 combines with J gene TRBJ2-1; 9 nucleotides match TRBD2. V was pared by 5 bases and J by 5 bases, with 7 bases of the junction left unmatched. The CDR3 extends over 15 amino acids. CDR1 SGHTA and CDR2 FQGNSA come from the germline V gene.

This clone was detected only a few times. The junction and the germline gene differ at one end; a read error may be behind it. The rearrangement uses TRBV7-6 and TRBJ2-7, with D hard to call. Germline CDR1 reads SGHVS; CDR2 reads FNYEAQ. The CDR3 consists of 14 residues. For the CDR3, the DNA is TGTGCCAGCAGTTTAGAGCCCGGTAACTACGAGCAGTACTTC. Translating gives CASSLEPGNYEQYF.

This clone appeared once. The rearrangement joins TRBV6-5 to TRBJ2-4; D ambiguous. Trimming took off 6 bases at V and 2 bases at J, with 11 bases between the two ends. The germline CDR1 and CDR2 sequences are MNHEY and SVGAGI. This CDR3 has 14 amino acids. In nucleotides, the CDR3 is TGTGCCAGCAGGGCTGTTTGGCCCAAAAACATTCAGTACTTC. It codes for CASRAVWPKNIQYF.

The chain couples TRBV5-4 to TRBJ1-5; 7 bases are a match to TRBD1. CDR1 is SGHNT, CDR2 YYREEE, per germline (reference sequence). V gave up 3 bases and J gave up 7 bases; unmatched junction bases: 7. CDR3 size: 14 residues. The CDR3 DNA is TGTGCCAGCAGCTCCGGGACAGAGGAACAGCCCCAGCATTTT. Its translation is CASSSGTEEQPQHF.

The rearrangement uses TRBV11-3 and TRBJ2-2; no definite D call. Germline V gives CDR1 SGHNT, CDR2 YENEEA. This CDR3 is 11 amino acids long. Trimming cost V 5 bases and J 7 bases, with 5 bases left between them. For the CDR3, the DNA is TGTGCCAGCAGCGCCTACGGGGAGCTGTTTTTT. Translating it yields CASSAYGELFF.

This clone appeared a single time. The chain has TRBV5-1 and TRBJ2-7; TRBD1 is a possible D gene (5 bases). Germline CDR1 reads SGHRS; CDR2 reads YFSETQ. Trimming took 3 bases from V and 1 from J, leaving 14 bases between them. This CDR3 is built from 15 residues. In nucleotides, the CDR3 is TGCGCCAGCAGCTATCGCCTACAGGAGTCCTACGAGCAGTACTTC. Residues: CASSYRLQESYEQYF.

The chain carries TRBV2 and TRBJ2-3; 11 bases fit TRBD2. Germline V gene data show CDR1 as SNHLY and CDR2 as FYNNEI. The CDR3 has 19 amino acids. The ends lost 2 bases at V and 0 bases at J; junction bases unmatched: 10. The CDR3, as DNA: TGTGCCAGCAGTGAAATTTTTCCGGGACTAGCGGCTAGCACAGATACGCAGTATTTT. It yields the protein CASSEIFPGLAASTDTQYF.

The chain combines TRBV5-5 with TRBJ1-5; D might be TRBD1 (6 bases). Trimming took off 4 bases at V and 0 bases at J, with 11 bases between the two ends. The CDR3 spans 15 residues. Germline loops: CDR1 SGHKS, CDR2 YYEKEE (reference sequence). In DNA form, the CDR3 reads TGTGCCAGCAGCACCAGGGGTGGTAGCAATCAGCCCCAGCATTTT. Residues: CASSTRGGSNQPQHF.

Only one count was recorded for this clone. The chain recombines TRBV16 with TRBJ2-6; 9 nucleotides line up with TRBD1. Germline assignment: CDR1 KGHSY and CDR2 FQNENV. The junction had 13 bases not matched to a gene; V was cut back by 8 bases and J by 5 bases. The CDR3 has 17 residues. CDR3 sequence: CASSPGTGRSRANVLTF. CDR3 bases: TGTGCCAGCTCGCCCGGGACAGGGCGTTCTCGGGCCAACGTCCTGACTTTC.

The V call is TRBV5-4, the J call TRBJ1-1; 7 bases are shared with TRBD1. This CDR3 has 15 amino acids. Germline CDR1 and CDR2: SGHNT and YYREEE (reference sequence). Trimming at V came to 3 bases and at J to 5 bases, leaving 10 bases not matched to a gene. The chain's CDR3 is CASSSGTVRGTEAFF. The CDR3 DNA sequence: TGTGCCAGCAGCTCAGGGACAGTTCGTGGAACTGAAGCTTTCTTT.

This clone was counted between two and nine times. This chain links TRBV27 with TRBJ1-2, with a tentative D call TRBD1 (5 bases). Trimming stripped 0 bases from V and 4 bases from J, with 15 bases between. Germline CDR1 reads MNHEY; CDR2 reads SMNVEV (reference sequence). CDR3 size: 16 residues. The CDR3 here is CASSLSRRGSGYGYTF. The CDR3 DNA reads TGTGCCAGCAGTTTATCTCGGCGGGGGTCCGGCTATGGCTACACCTTC.

The V and J genes are TRBV5-4 and TRBJ2-3, with 11 bases aligning to TRBD2. Unmatched junction bases numbered 9, after V lost 6 bases and J lost 0 bases. Germline V gene lookup returns CDR1 SGHNT and CDR2 YYREEE (reference sequence). The CDR3 totals 17 residues. CDR3 sequence (DNA): TGTGCCAGCACCGGGCCTAGCGGGGGGACTAGCACAGATACGCAGTATTTT. This encodes CASTGPSGGTSTDTQYF.

The chain carries TRBV29-1 and TRBJ1-1; 7 nucleotides agree with TRBD1. The germline V gene encodes CDR1 SQVTM and CDR2 ANQGSEA. This CDR3 has 11 amino acids. The J segment lost 8 bases and the V segment lost 6 bases, leaving 6 bases of the junction unmatched. The CDR3 loop reads CSVTDRAEAFF. For the CDR3, the DNA is TGCAGCGTAACAGACAGGGCGGAAGCTTTCTTT.

V and J are TRBV5-8 and TRBJ1-2; the match to TRBD1 covers 7 bases. In germline, CDR1 is SGHTS, CDR2 YDEGEE. The V and J ends lost 2 bases and 8 bases, in that order; junction bases with no gene match: 9. The CDR3 runs to 14 residues. Here the CDR3 DNA reads TGTGCCAGCAGCTTTCTGGACAGGCCAGGAGGCTACACCTTC. Its translation is CASSFLDRPGGYTF.

The genes are TRBV10-1 and TRBJ2-2; TRBD1 matches 10 bases. This CDR3 has 13 amino acids. CDR1 WNHNN and CDR2 SYGVQD come from the germline V gene (reference sequence). V shed 10 bases and J 5 bases; nucleotides not matched to a gene: 4. In DNA form, the CDR3 reads TGCGCCACCCGGGACAGGGGAACCGGGGAGCTGTTTTTT. Its protein is CATRDRGTGELFF.

The DNA of the CDR3 is TGTGCCAGCTCACCGAGCATGCAACAAGAGACCCAGTACTTC. Residues: CASSPSMQQETQYF. J is TRBJ2-5 and V is TRBV18; D gene unclear. Trimming took 3 bases from V and 2 from J, leaving 10 bases between them. The germline CDR1 and CDR2 sequences are KGHSH and LQKENI. The CDR3 runs to 14 residues.

This clone appeared a few times. The chain is built from TRBV6-6 and TRBJ1-3; D is unresolved. CDR3 length: 13 amino acids. Trimming removed 7 bases at V and 1 base at J, with 8 bases between. The germline V gene has CDR1 MNHNY and CDR2 SVGAGI (reference sequence). The DNA for the CDR3 is TGTGCCAGCACCCCGAGGTCTGGAAACACCATATATTTT. Translating gives CASTPRSGNTIYF.

This chain connects TRBV7-8 to TRBJ1-4, with D maybe TRBD1 (5 bases). The length of the CDR3 is 16 residues. Trimming left V 5 bases short and J 7 bases short, with 20 bases between. Germline lookup yields CDR1 SGHVS and CDR2 FQNEAQ. The CDR3, as DNA: TGTGCCAGCAGCACACGAGTCCTTTTGGGGGGTGAAAAACTGTTTTTT. It yields the protein CASSTRVLLGGEKLFF.

The sample holds a few counts of this clone. The chain is built from TRBV4-3 and TRBJ1-2; no reliable D call. Germline CDR1 LGHNA, CDR2 YSLEER. With 0 bases removed from V and 6 bases from J, the gap between germline ends came to 8 bases. CDR3 length: 13 residues. The CDR3 bases are TGCGCCAGCAGCCAAGAGTGGGGAGATGGCTACACCTTC. It encodes CASSQEWGDGYTF.

The chain carries TRBV15 and TRBJ2-5; D not resolved. Trimming pared 0 bases from V and 3 bases from J, leaving 2 bases between. The CDR3 runs to 12 residues. From germline, CDR1 is LNHNV and CDR2 YYDKDF (reference sequence). CDR3 in amino acids: CATSRDKETQYF. The CDR3 DNA follows: TGTGCCACCAGCAGAGATAAAGAGACCCAGTACTTC.

The chain employs TRBV27 and TRBJ2-1; the match to TRBD2 covers 14 bases. J gave up 4 bases and V 7 bases, and 12 bases lay outside the gene matches. The V gene's germline CDR1 is MNHEY and CDR2 SMNVEV (reference sequence). The CDR3 is 18 residues long. The CDR3 loop reads CASNTRLAGGPSYNEQFF. CDR3 nucleotide sequence: TGTGCCAGCAATACGAGACTAGCGGGGGGGCCGTCTTACAATGAGCAGTTCTTC.

The rearrangement links TRBV13 to TRBJ2-4, with a tentative D call TRBD1 (6 bases). This CDR3 region has 14 residues. The germline V gene has CDR1 PRHDT and CDR2 FYEKMQ (reference sequence). V lost 0 bases and J lost 4, with 7 bases in between. CDR3 DNA: TGTGCCAGCAGCTTAGGACAGGGAAAAAACATTCAGTACTTC. It codes for CASSLGQGKNIQYF.

The V gene is TRBV4-1, the J gene TRBJ1-1; D not certain. Germline loops: CDR1 MGHRA, CDR2 YSYEKL. The CDR3 is 14 residues long. The V end lost 1 base, the J end lost 4 bases, and 10 bases lay between the germline ends. The CDR3 nucleotides are TGCGCCAGCAGCCAAGGGCCCTCCGTCACTGAAGCTTTCTTT. It specifies CASSQGPSVTEAFF.

V usage is TRBV5-1 and J usage is TRBJ2-5, with TRBD1 matching 7 bases. The J call may be in error: the DNA end matches TRBJ2-7 better. The CDR3 is 14 amino acids. CDR1 is SGHRS, CDR2 YFSETQ, per germline. CDR3 region: CASSFQGERYEQYF. CDR3 nucleotides: TGCGCCAGCAGCTTTCAGGGGGAGAGGTACGAGCAGTACTTC.